Shown below are 6 T cell receptor beta chains from a single sample sequenced in a study of blood T cell repertoires in COVID-19. Clones were sequenced by immunoSEQ multiplex PCR, and TCRdb holds only the in-frame ones, with some missing. This sample yields some 490,000 clones, of which 70% to 90% are seen a single time; 3% to 4% belongs to the top ten. The sequenced material came from peripheral blood. These receptors were collected from a human donor in a cohort sampled during active COVID-19.

The chain carries TRBV30 and TRBJ2-5; D might be TRBD2 (7 bases). The CDR3 extends over 15 amino acids. Trimming left V 5 bases short and J 4 bases short, with 20 bases between. From germline, CDR1 is GTSNPN and CDR2 SVGIG (reference sequence). The CDR3 nucleotides are TGTGCCTGGGGGGGGCGCGCGGGAGAGAGAGAGACCCAGTACTTC. Protein sequence: CAWGGRAGERETQYF.

This chain uses TRBV9 with TRBJ1-6, with D possibly TRBD1 on 5 matching bases. V lost 4 bases and J lost 0, with 14 bases in between. The CDR3 loop spans 17 amino acids. The germline CDR1 and CDR2 sequences are SGDLS and YYNGEE. The CDR3: CASSPRPGGSYNSPLHF. The CDR3 DNA reads as TGTGCCAGCAGCCCCCGTCCGGGGGGCTCCTATAATTCACCCCTCCACTTT.

The sample holds one count of this clone. CDR3 nucleotide sequence: TGCGCCAGCAGCCAAGATTATTTGACAGCGGGAGCGACGAACACCGGGGAGCTGTTTTTT. Its translation: CASSQDYLTAGATNTGELFF. The V and J genes are TRBV4-3 and TRBJ2-2, with TRBD2 matching 8 bases. J gave up 0 bases and V 0 bases, and 12 bases lay outside the gene matches. CDR1 is LGHNA and CDR2 is YSLEER in the germline V gene. CDR3 length equals 20 residues.

This chain links TRBV5-6 with TRBJ1-5; 8 nucleotides match TRBD1. CDR3 length: 15 amino acids. J gave up 5 bases and V 3 bases, and 7 bases lay outside the gene matches. Germline values: CDR1 SGHDT, CDR2 YYEEEE. The CDR3 DNA sequence: TGTGCCAGCAGCTCGGACAGGGAAGAGTATCAGCCCCAGCATTTT. Its protein product is CASSSDREEYQPQHF.

The genes are TRBV28 and TRBJ1-2; 7 bases are shared with TRBD1. The CDR3 is made up of 15 amino acids. Trimming took 10 bases from V and 1 from J; bases not matched to a gene: 12. Germline V CDR1 and CDR2: MDHEN, SYDVKM. The CDR3 DNA is TGTGCCACTCGGGACAGCCGTCGAGGTAACTATGGCTACACCTTC. Translated: CATRDSRRGNYGYTF.

As concerns this clone: This sample includes further DNA sequences coding for the same CDR3. The chain carries TRBV18 and TRBJ2-1; 8 bases match TRBD1. Per germline, CDR1 KGHSH and CDR2 LQKENI. V gave up 3 bases and J gave up 6 bases; unmatched junction bases: 7. This CDR3 comprises 15 residues. The CDR3 reads CASSPGQGAGNEQFF. CDR3 sequence (DNA): TGTGCCAGCTCACCGGGGCAGGGGGCGGGCAATGAGCAGTTCTTC. Supplemented by reference TRBV18 and TRBJ2-1, the full variable domain reads NAGVMQNPRHLVRRRGQEARLRCSPMKGHSHVYWYRQLPEEGLKFMVYLQKENIIDESGMPKERFSAEFPKEGPSILRIQQVVRGDSAAYFCASSPGQGAGNEQFFGPGTRLTVL.